A single sample gave rise to the 17 T cell receptor beta chains below, sequenced in a study of metastatic and nonmetastatic thyroid tumors (TCRdb year 2020). Before undergoing thyroid surgery, none of the patients had been given any kind of treatment. The method was PCR. The sample was run on an Illumina HiSeq 4000. TCRdb reran the public reads through fastp at Q25 and MiXCR, keeping productive beta chains. The sample table records about 17,000 clones; over 15% of these occur just once. Approximately 17% of the sample is taken by the ten largest. Material: blood. The origin of the receptors is a male donor with papillary thyroid cancer or a benign thyroid nodule (not recorded which). Some clones in this sample may be carry-over from other donors' samples.

The sample holds many counts of this clone. The V gene is TRBV27, the J gene TRBJ2-7, with a possible D match to TRBD1 (6 bases). The V gene lost 4 bases and the J gene lost 7 bases, with 14 bases spanning the gap. Germline assignment: CDR1 MNHEY and CDR2 SMNVEV (reference sequence). This CDR3 has 13 residues. This CDR3 reads CASSWTVSEEQYF. The CDR3 nucleotides are TGTGCCAGCAGTTGGACAGTCTCCGAGGAGCAGTACTTC.

This clone occurred many times. The CDR3 here is CASSFRGTAEAFF. DNA for the CDR3: TGTGCCAGTAGTTTCAGGGGTACGGCTGAAGCTTTCTTT. This chain uses TRBV19 with TRBJ1-1; a possible D gene is TRBD1 (6 bases). Germline V gives CDR1 LNHDA, CDR2 SQIVND (reference sequence). Trimming took 5 bases from V and 6 from J, leaving 13 bases between them. The CDR3 is 13 residues long.

This clone was counted at least ten times. This chain joins TRBV28 and TRBJ1-4; 9 nucleotides match TRBD1. The V and J ends lost 8 bases and 5 bases, in that order; junction bases with no gene match: 3. Germline CDR1 is MDHEN and CDR2 is SYDVKM. The CDR3 extends over 13 amino acids. DNA for the CDR3: TGTGCCAGCTGGGACAGGGAAAATGAAAAACTGTTTTTT. This encodes CASWDRENEKLFF. Complete variable domain (other parts from reference TRBV28 and TRBJ1-4): DVKVTQSSRYLVKRTGEKVFLECVQDMDHENMFWYRQDPGLGLRLIYFSYDVKMKEKGDIPEGYSVSREKKERFSLILESASTNQTSMYLCASWDRENEKLFFGSGTQLSVL.

This clone showed up just a few times. The CDR3 DNA follows: TGTGCCAGCAGCTTAGATAGGCTAGCGGGAGTTGATAATGAGCAGTTCTTC. Translating gives CASSLDRLAGVDNEQFF. The chain employs TRBV11-2 and TRBJ2-1; TRBD2 matches at 10 bases. With 0 bases clipped from V and 7 bases from J, the junction kept 9 bases outside the gene matches. The CDR3 is 17 residues long. Germline CDR1 SGHAT, CDR2 FQNNGV.

This clone was counted between two and nine times. J is TRBJ2-7 and V is TRBV6-4; 8 nucleotides align to TRBD1. With V trimmed by 5 bases and J by 1 base, 16 bases remained unmatched. Germline loops: CDR1 MRHNA, CDR2 SNTAGT. The length of the CDR3 is 18 residues. The CDR3 region has the DNA TGTGCCAGCAGTTACGAGGTTGACAGGGGCCAGACTTCCTACGAGCAGTACTTC. As protein: CASSYEVDRGQTSYEQYF.

This clone was detected only once. This sequence joins TRBV12-3 or TRBV12-4 and TRBJ1-1, with a possible D match to TRBD1 (5 bases). With 6 bases removed from V and 4 bases from J, the gap between germline ends came to 15 bases. The CDR3 consists of 14 residues. In nucleotides, the CDR3 is TGTGCCAGCAGCCAGACCCAGGGTGCCACTGAAGCTTTCTTT. Translated, it gives CASSQTQGATEAFF.

This clone was counted many times. V usage is TRBV27 and J usage is TRBJ2-7; possible D gene TRBD2, 5 bases. There are 13 residues in the CDR3. V lost 5 bases and J 4 bases, leaving 12 bases between the germline ends. In germline, CDR1 is MNHEY, CDR2 SMNVEV (reference sequence). CDR3 nucleotide sequence: TGTGCCAGCAGTCCCCCCTCGGGGTACGAGCAGTACTTC. As protein: CASSPPSGYEQYF.

In this sample, this clone turned up many times. The chain has TRBV7-2 and TRBJ1-1; D unclear. Trimming cost V 1 base and J 4 bases, with 7 bases left between them. The CDR3 length is 13 residues. The germline gives CDR1 SGHTA, CDR2 FQGNSA. The CDR3 DNA reads as TGTGCCAGCAGCTTAGAGGGCCCCACTGAAGCTTTCTTT. Translated: CASSLEGPTEAFF.

The sample holds many counts of this clone. The chain has TRBV9 and TRBJ1-1; D possibly corresponds to TRBD1 (6 bases). The germline V gene encodes CDR1 SGDLS and CDR2 YYNGEE. V was pared by 0 bases and J by 4 bases, with 13 bases between. This CDR3 is built from 15 residues. CDR3 coding DNA: TGTGCCAGCAGCGTAGGGGGGCAGGGAGGCACTGAAGCTTTCTTT. As protein: CASSVGGQGGTEAFF.

The J gene is TRBJ2-5, the V gene TRBV4-3; possible D gene TRBD2, 7 bases. The germline CDR1 and CDR2 sequences are LGHNA and YSLEER. CDR3 length: 14 amino acids. V was clipped by 3 bases and J by 5 bases, with 13 bases between them. CDR3 in DNA: TGCGCCAGCAGCCAGGGGGGGGCCGGGGAGACCCAGTACTTC. Its protein product is CASSQGGAGETQYF.

There are a few counts of this clone. This chain joins TRBV3-1 and TRBJ2-7, with TRBD2 identical over 9 bases. V was pared by 4 bases and J by 5 bases, with 9 bases of the junction left unmatched. The CDR3 consists of 15 residues. The germline gives CDR1 LGHDT, CDR2 YNNKEL (reference sequence). DNA of the CDR3: TGTGCCAGCAGCCCCCAATCTAGCGGGGCTCACGAGCAGTACTTC. Its protein product is CASSPQSSGAHEQYF.

This clone is labeled medium-sized. The rearrangement uses TRBV4-1 and TRBJ1-2; D call uncertain. Trimming shortened V by 0 bases and J by 3 bases, and 11 bases separated the two germline ends. Germline CDR1 reads MGHRA; CDR2 reads YSYEKL. The CDR3 spans 15 residues. The CDR3 reads CASSQESTLYYGYTF. The CDR3 DNA reads as TGCGCCAGCAGCCAAGAGTCAACACTCTACTATGGCTACACCTTC.

This clone has more than one count but fewer than ten. The genes are TRBV6-1 and TRBJ2-7; 9 positions agree with TRBD2. There are 15 residues in the CDR3. Trimming removed 8 bases from V and 5 bases from J; junction bases left unmatched: 13. The germline V gene has CDR1 MNHNS and CDR2 SASEGT. This CDR3 reads CASAGSGSVADEQYF. CDR3 bases: TGTGCCAGCGCGGGTAGCGGGAGCGTCGCCGACGAGCAGTACTTC.

This clone was counted many times. The chain has TRBV28 and TRBJ1-2; unclear D gene. The V gene lost 5 bases and the J gene lost 4 bases, with 17 bases spanning the gap. The germline V gene has CDR1 MDHEN and CDR2 SYDVKM. The CDR3 is 15 residues long. CDR3 sequence (DNA): TGTGCCAGCAGTCCCGGAGGGAGGAGTGCCTATGGCTACACCTTC. Its translation is CASSPGGRSAYGYTF.

This clone has at least ten counts. The rearrangement uses TRBV19 and TRBJ2-2; either TRBD1 or TRBD2 may supply D (6 bases each). Germline V gene data show CDR1 as LNHDA and CDR2 as SQIVND (reference sequence). CDR3 length equals 13 residues. The ends were cut back, 3 bases at V and 7 bases at J, with 9 bases in the middle. The CDR3 here is CASSIEGGGELFF. The CDR3, as DNA: TGTGCCAGTAGTATTGAGGGGGGCGGGGAGCTGTTTTTT.

This clone showed up many times. The rearrangement uses TRBV6-1 and TRBJ2-1; 11 bases agree with TRBD2. This CDR3 contains 15 residues. Germline V lookup: CDR1 MNHNS, CDR2 SASEGT. With 6 bases clipped from V and 3 bases from J, the junction kept 4 bases outside the gene matches. CDR3 residues: CASRNGLAGYNEQFF. CDR3 sequence (DNA): TGTGCCAGCAGAAACGGACTAGCGGGCTACAATGAGCAGTTCTTC.

With respect to this clone: The germline gene is not matched at one end of the junction; a read error may be the cause. The V call is TRBV11-2, the J call TRBJ2-1, with a weak D call TRBD1 (6 bases). CDR1 and CDR2 from the germline V gene are SGHAT and FQNNGV. The CDR3 is 15 residues long. DNA for the CDR3: TGTGCCAGCATCTTACAGGGCTCCACCTACAATGAGCGGTTCTTC. Amino acid sequence: CASILQGSTYNERFF.